This T cell receptor beta chain was captured by sequencing in a study of identical twins. This CDR3 region has 13 residues. V shed 6 bases, J shed 6 bases, and the junction held 4 bases outside the gene matches. CDR1 and CDR2 (germline): WSHSY, SAAADI. From the 5' RACE reads, TCRdb called clonotypes with MiXCR, one entry per CDR3 protein. The table shows 400,000 to 600,000 distinct CDR3 sequences, with approximately 20% occurring only once. The same specimen was also included in a second study, on yellow fever vaccine responses in identical twins.

The V call is TRBV10-2, the J call TRBJ2-1; 8 bases are a match to TRBD2. The sequence was collected from a woman aged 18-29 years in good health. The sample was CD4+ T cells sorted from blood. The DNA for the CDR3 is TGCGCCAGCAGGGAAAGCGGGAGCAATGAGCAGTTCTTC. Its protein is CASRESGSNEQFF.